This TCR beta chain was obtained from a study of control samples from healthy donors and cancer patients. V dropped 7 bases and J dropped 7; count of bases not matched to a gene: 15. The V gene's germline CDR1 is LGHDT and CDR2 YNNKEL (reference sequence). The CDR3 is 16 residues long. Assay: immunoSEQ multiplex PCR; the TCRdb copy retains only in-frame clones and omits some. This table has around 53,000 clones, around 87% appearing once. This clone was seen a single time. The gene calls are TRBV3-1 (or the pseudogene TRBV3-2) and TRBJ1-2, with 10 bases lining up with TRBD1. Sequencing used PBMCs. The sequence was collected from a man between 60 and 75 years old with head and neck cancer. In DNA, the CDR3 is TGTGCCAGCACCCCCGGCGGGCGAGGGACAGGGGTTGGCTACACCTTC. This translates into CASTPGGRGTGVGYTF.